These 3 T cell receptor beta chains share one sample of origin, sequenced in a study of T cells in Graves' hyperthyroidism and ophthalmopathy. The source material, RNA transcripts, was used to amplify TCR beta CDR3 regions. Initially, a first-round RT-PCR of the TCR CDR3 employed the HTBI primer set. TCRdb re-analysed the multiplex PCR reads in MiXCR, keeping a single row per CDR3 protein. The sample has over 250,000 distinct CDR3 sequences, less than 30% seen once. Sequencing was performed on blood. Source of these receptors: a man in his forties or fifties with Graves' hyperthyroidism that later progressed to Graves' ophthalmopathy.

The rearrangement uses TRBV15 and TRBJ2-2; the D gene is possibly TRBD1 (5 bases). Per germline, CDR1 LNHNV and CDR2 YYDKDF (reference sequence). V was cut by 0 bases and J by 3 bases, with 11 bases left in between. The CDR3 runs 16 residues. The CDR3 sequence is CATSREADRHTGELFF. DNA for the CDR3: TGTGCCACCAGCAGAGAGGCCGACAGACACACCGGGGAGCTGTTTTTT.

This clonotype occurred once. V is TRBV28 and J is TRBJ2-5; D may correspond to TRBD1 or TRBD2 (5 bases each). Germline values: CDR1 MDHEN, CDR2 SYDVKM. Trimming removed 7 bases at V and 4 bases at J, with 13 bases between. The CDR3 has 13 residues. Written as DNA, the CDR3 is TGTGCCAGCATCCGATTGGGACGAGAGACCCAGTACTTC. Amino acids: CASIRLGRETQYF.

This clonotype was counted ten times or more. The CDR3 DNA reads as TGCAGTGCTAGAGACCCCCAGAGCGGAAAAGAGACCCAGTACTTC. Amino acids: CSARDPQSGKETQYF. The chain recombines TRBV20-1 with TRBJ2-5; D might be TRBD2 (5 bases). The V end was cut by 0 bases, the J end by 3 bases, with 14 bases between. This CDR3 region has 15 residues. CDR1 is DFQATT, CDR2 SNEGSKA, per germline (reference sequence).